This TCR beta chain was captured by sequencing in a study of T cell responses to AZD1222 COVID-19 vaccine. As to this clone: Its antigen remains unidentified.

Only in-frame clones appear in the TCRdb table, and some are missing; sequencing was by immunoSEQ multiplex PCR. Found here are 65,000 to 100,000 clones, more than 85% of them singletons; the top ten hold roughly 8%. The junction had 3 bases not matched to a gene; V was cut back by 5 bases and J by 3 bases. This CDR3 is 14 amino acids long. Germline V lookup: CDR1 MNHEY, CDR2 SMNVEV (reference sequence). Study outcomes and limitations: Clonal diversity may have been underestimated, and the donors were mostly white British, with more females than males. Two AZD1222 administrations were followed by greater Spike-specific TCR breadth and depth.

This chain links TRBV27 with TRBJ1-4, with TRBD1 matching over 7 bases. The sequence was collected from an adult who received the AZD1222 COVID-19 vaccine. Here the sequenced sample was peripheral blood, taken 28 days after the second AZD1222 dose. CDR3 bases: TGTGCCAGCAGTAGGGACAGATCTAATGAAAAACTGTTTTTT. Its protein product is CASSRDRSNEKLFF.